The 10 T cell receptor beta chains presented below share a single source sample, sequenced in a study of OX40 agonist ivuxolimab in advanced cancers. Measured with immunoSEQ multiplex PCR; TCRdb has only the in-frame clones, and not every one. The table lists about 37,000 clones, 70% to 85% of them singletons. The sample here was CD4+ or CD8+ T cells sorted from blood, taken in a trial of the OX40 agonist ivuxolimab. The receptors derive from an adult with an advanced solid tumor such as melanoma, head and neck, liver or kidney cancer.

This clone was observed a single time. J is TRBJ2-5 and V is TRBV7-9; 11 nucleotides align to TRBD1. Gene TRBJ2-7 matches the end of the DNA better, so the J call may be wrong. Germline loops: CDR1 SEHNR, CDR2 FQNEAQ (reference sequence). The CDR3 spans 15 residues. The chain's CDR3 is CASSLGTGGFYEQYF. CDR3 DNA sequence: TGTGCCAGCAGCTTAGGGACAGGGGGCTTCTACGAGCAGTACTTC.

The gene calls are TRBV7-3 and TRBJ2-3, with D tentatively TRBD2 (5 bases). The CDR3 totals 15 residues. The V and J ends lost 2 bases and 1 base respectively, with 10 bases between them. CDR1 is SGHTA and CDR2 is FQGTGA in the germline V gene. The CDR3, as DNA: TGTGCCAGCAGCTTAGATTACGGGGGCACAGATACGCAGTATTTT. Amino acid sequence: CASSLDYGGTDTQYF.

The CDR3 reads CASSLERGAFGELFF. As DNA, the CDR3 is TGTGCCAGCAGCTTGGAGCGGGGGGCCTTCGGGGAGCTGTTTTTT. The V call is TRBV5-5, the J call TRBJ2-2; 9 bases align to TRBD2. The CDR3 loop spans 15 amino acids. With 0 bases clipped from V and 7 bases from J, the junction kept 4 bases outside the gene matches. The germline CDR1 and CDR2 sequences are SGHKS and YYEKEE (reference sequence).

V gene TRBV19 combines with J gene TRBJ1-5; 7 positions match TRBD1. The CDR3 runs to 14 residues. V lost 2 bases, J lost 7 bases, and 5 bases stayed unmatched. The germline V gene encodes CDR1 LNHDA and CDR2 SQIVND (reference sequence). CDR3 protein: CASSIRTGQQPQHF. CDR3 nucleotide sequence: TGTGCCAGTAGTATAAGGACAGGTCAACAGCCCCAGCATTTT.

The chain recombines TRBV5-1 with TRBJ1-2, with 8 bases that match TRBD1. The V gene end was trimmed by 6 bases and the J gene end by 0 bases; junction bases not matched to a gene: 10. This CDR3 contains 16 residues. In germline, CDR1 is SGHRS, CDR2 YFSETQ. CDR3 loop: CASNRQGPPSNYGYTF. In DNA form, the CDR3 reads TGCGCCAGCAACCGACAGGGGCCTCCCTCTAACTATGGCTACACCTTC.

V is TRBV28 and J is TRBJ2-1; 9 bases are a match to TRBD2. V shed 5 bases, J shed 0 bases, and the junction held 5 bases outside the gene matches. This CDR3 has 16 residues. CDR1 is MDHEN, CDR2 SYDVKM, per germline. Written as DNA, the CDR3 is TGTGCCAGCAGTGGGTATAGCGGGAGCTCCTACAATGAGCAGTTCTTC. Its protein product is CASSGYSGSSYNEQFF.

The J gene is TRBJ2-4, the V gene TRBV4-1; D possibly corresponds to TRBD2 (7 bases). Germline V gene data show CDR1 as MGHRA and CDR2 as YSYEKL. Trimming pared 0 bases from V and 9 bases from J, leaving 12 bases between. This CDR3 region has 14 residues. CDR3 region: CASSQDGGRGIQYF. The CDR3 nucleotides are TGCGCCAGCAGCCAAGACGGGGGGCGGGGCATTCAGTACTTC.

V is TRBV11-1 and J is TRBJ1-2, with D possibly being TRBD1 (6 bases). With 6 bases removed from V and 7 bases from J, the gap between germline ends came to 15 bases. The CDR3 has 13 residues. Germline values: CDR1 SGHAT, CDR2 FQDESV (reference sequence). CDR3: CASSLGAGFGYTF. CDR3 bases: TGTGCCAGCAGTTTGGGGGCAGGGTTTGGCTACACCTTC.

The V gene is TRBV5-4, the J gene TRBJ2-1; possible D gene TRBD2, 5 bases. Per germline, CDR1 SGHNT and CDR2 YYREEE (reference sequence). This CDR3 contains 13 residues. The V and J ends lost 3 bases and 7 bases respectively, with 11 bases between them. The CDR3 DNA sequence: TGTGCCAGCAGCTGGGAAGCGGAGAATGAGCAGTTCTTC. Its protein is CASSWEAENEQFF.

V is TRBV27 and J is TRBJ2-7; TRBD1 matches 10 bases. Trimming removed 8 bases from V and 4 bases from J; junction bases left unmatched: 5. This CDR3 contains 13 residues. Germline V gene lookup returns CDR1 MNHEY and CDR2 SMNVEV (reference sequence). The DNA of the CDR3 is TGTGCCAGCTCGGGACAGGGGAGATACGAGCAGTACTTC. Translation: CASSGQGRYEQYF.